A selection of T cell receptor beta chains follows, all from one sample in a study of cytomegalovirus exposure and HLA in healthy donors. Method: immunoSEQ multiplex PCR; TCRdb's copy keeps in-frame clones and lacks some. The sample consists of roughly 180,000 clones, about 83% of them appearing once. The specimen sequenced was PBMCs. The receptors derive from a female donor in good health and CMV-seronegative. The CDR3 runs from the conserved cysteine through the conserved F or W. D genes are given only for firm matches. The size entry is marked missing in some rows and otherwise reads once, few, many or a size class.

TRBD2	.	TRBJ2-7	TRBV5-6	CASSLGGGRRATYEQYF	TGTGCCAGCAGCTTGGGGGGGGGTCGGAGGGCAACCTACGAGCAGTACTTC
.	.	TRBJ1-1	TRBV5-4	CASSLGGPNTEAFF	TGTGCCAGCAGCTTGGGCGGTCCGAACACTGAAGCTTTCTTT
TRBD1	.	TRBJ1-1	TRBV28	CASSPTTGRAFF	TGTGCCAGCAGCCCCACGACAGGGAGAGCTTTCTTT
TRBD2	.	TRBJ2-3	TRBV6-1	CASRRTSGRLATQYF	TGTGCCAGCCGGAGGACTAGCGGGAGGCTTGCTACGCAGTATTTT
TRBD2	.	TRBJ2-3	TRBV6-1	CASSDPSGRVLTDTQYF	TGTGCCAGCAGTGACCCTAGCGGGAGGGTCCTCACAGATACGCAGTATTTT
.	.	TRBJ2-7	TRBV4-1	CASSQDQVKSEQAYEQYF	TGCGCCAGCAGCCAAGATCAAGTAAAATCGGAACAGGCCTACGAGCAGTACTTC
TRBD1	.	TRBJ1-1	TRBV19	CASGYRPGQGNTEAFF	TGTGCCAGTGGGTACAGACCGGGACAGGGGAACACTGAAGCTTTCTTT
TRBD1	.	TRBJ1-4	TRBV18	CASSPPGQGATNEKLFF	TGTGCCAGCTCACCACCGGGACAGGGGGCAACTAATGAAAAACTGTTTTTT
.	.	TRBJ2-7	TRBV29-1	CSVGQASYEQYF	TGCAGCGTTGGACAGGCCTCCTACGAGCAGTACTTC
TRBD2	.	TRBJ2-1	TRBV7-9	CASSSSGSGGRIEQFF	TGTGCCAGCAGCTCCTCTGGGTCCGGCGGGAGGATTGAGCAGTTCTTC
TRBD1	.	TRBJ1-6	TRBV7-8	CASRLRAGGIMNNSPLHF	TGTGCCAGCAGGCTCCGAGCAGGGGGCATCATGAATAATTCACCCCTCCACTTT
TRBD2	few	TRBJ2-1	TRBV18	CASSPPSGGPMGEQFF	TGTGCCAGCTCACCACCTAGCGGGGGCCCTATGGGGGAGCAGTTCTTC
.	once	TRBJ2-5	TRBV28	CASSFSHQETQYF	TGTGCCAGCAGTTTTAGCCACCAAGAGACCCAGTACTTC
.	.	TRBJ1-1	TRBV15	CATSPRLNTEAFF	TGTGCCACCAGCCCTAGATTGAACACTGAAGCTTTCTTT
TRBD1	.	TRBJ2-7	TRBV6-1	CASSGATGIAREQYF	TGTGCCAGCAGTGGGGCGACAGGGATCGCCCGGGAGCAGTACTTC
TRBD1	.	TRBJ2-2	TRBV2	CASNRDRGTGELFF	TGTGCCAGCAACCGGGACAGGGGGACCGGGGAGCTGTTTTTT
.	few	TRBJ1-5	TRBV2	CASSGDGLNQPQHF	TGTGCCTCATCAGGGGACGGGTTAAATCAGCCCCAGCATTTT
.	.	TRBJ2-1	TRBV18	CASAQLRVTDNEQFF	TGTGCCAGCGCTCAGCTCAGGGTTACCGACAATGAGCAGTTCTTC
TRBD1	.	TRBJ1-1	TRBV6-6	CASSVRQGTNTEAFF	TGTGCCAGCAGTGTCCGACAGGGGACGAACACTGAAGCTTTCTTT
.	.	TRBJ2-1	TRBV7-9	CSSSPLDRGEQFF	TGTTCCAGCAGCCCGCTGGACAGAGGCGAGCAGTTCTTC
TRBD1	once	TRBJ2-7	TRBV7-2	CASSLAMGQGHRYF	TGTGCCAGCAGCTTAGCGATGGGACAGGGTCATAGGTACTTC
.	few	TRBJ2-7	TRBV4-1	CASSPRAGTYEQYF	TGCGCCAGCAGCCCCCGGGCAGGGACCTACGAGCAGTACTTC
.	.	TRBJ1-5	TRBV28	CASSRTVYSNQPQHF	TGTGCCAGCAGTCGGACAGTCTATAGCAATCAGCCCCAGCATTTT
.	.	TRBJ2-2	TRBV6-1	CASSPGQFTGELFF	TGTGCCAGCAGCCCCGGACAGTTCACCGGGGAGCTGTTTTTT
.	.	TRBJ1-4	TRBV27	CARVAGDHEKLFF	TGTGCCAGGGTGGCGGGGGATCACGAAAAACTGTTTTTT
TRBD1	.	TRBJ1-5	TRBV29-1	CSVSWGQGNQPQHF	TGCAGCGTTTCATGGGGACAGGGTAATCAGCCCCAGCATTTT
.	.	TRBJ2-1	TRBV7-6	CASSLFTGQGDEQFF	TGTGCCAGCAGCTTATTCACAGGGCAGGGCGATGAGCAGTTCTTC